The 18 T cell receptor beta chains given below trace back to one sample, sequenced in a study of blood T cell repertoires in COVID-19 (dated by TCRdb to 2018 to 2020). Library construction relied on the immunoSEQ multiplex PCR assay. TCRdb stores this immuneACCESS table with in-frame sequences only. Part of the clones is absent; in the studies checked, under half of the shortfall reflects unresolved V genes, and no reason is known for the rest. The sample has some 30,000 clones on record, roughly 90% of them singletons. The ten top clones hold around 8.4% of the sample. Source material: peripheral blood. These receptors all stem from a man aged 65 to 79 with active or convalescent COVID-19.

CDR3 DNA: TGTGCCAGCTCTCCGGGCCCCAGGGGCGACTATGGCTACACCTTC. Its protein product is CASSPGPRGDYGYTF. The V and J genes are TRBV18 and TRBJ1-2; D perhaps matches TRBD1 (6 bases). In germline, CDR1 is KGHSH, CDR2 LQKENI. Trimming pared 6 bases from V and 3 bases from J, leaving 17 bases between. The CDR3 sequence is 15 residues long.

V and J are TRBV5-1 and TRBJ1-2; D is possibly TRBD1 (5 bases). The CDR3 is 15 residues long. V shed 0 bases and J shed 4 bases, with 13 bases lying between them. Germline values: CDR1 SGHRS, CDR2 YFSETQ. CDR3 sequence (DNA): TGCGCCAGCAGCTTGGATGGGGGACTCGTCTATGGCTACACCTTC. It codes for CASSLDGGLVYGYTF.

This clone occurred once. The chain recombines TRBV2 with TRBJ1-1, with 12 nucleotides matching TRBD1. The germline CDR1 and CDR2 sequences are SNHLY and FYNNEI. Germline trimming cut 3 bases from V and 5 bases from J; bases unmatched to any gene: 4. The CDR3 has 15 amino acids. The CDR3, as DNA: TGTGCCAGCAGTGAGGGACAGGGGGCTATAACTGAAGCTTTCTTT. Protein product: CASSEGQGAITEAFF.

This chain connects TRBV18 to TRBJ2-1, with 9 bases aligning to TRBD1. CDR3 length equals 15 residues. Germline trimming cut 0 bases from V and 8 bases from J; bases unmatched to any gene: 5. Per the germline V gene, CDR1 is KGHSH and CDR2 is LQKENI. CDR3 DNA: TGTGCCAGCTCACCACCATCGACAGGGGGATATGAGCAGTTCTTC. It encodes CASSPPSTGGYEQFF.

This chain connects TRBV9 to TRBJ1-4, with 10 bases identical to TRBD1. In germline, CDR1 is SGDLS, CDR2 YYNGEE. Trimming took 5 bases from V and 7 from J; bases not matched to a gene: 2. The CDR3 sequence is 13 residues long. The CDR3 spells CASSGQGGEKLFF. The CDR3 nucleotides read TGTGCCAGCAGTGGACAGGGGGGTGAAAAACTGTTTTTT.

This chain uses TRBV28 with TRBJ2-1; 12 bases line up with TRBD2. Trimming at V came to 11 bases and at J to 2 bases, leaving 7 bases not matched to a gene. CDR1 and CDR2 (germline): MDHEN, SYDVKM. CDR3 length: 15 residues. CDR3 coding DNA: TGTGCCTCGTCTAGCGGGAGGGGCCCCTACAATGAGCAGTTCTTC. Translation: CASSSGRGPYNEQFF.

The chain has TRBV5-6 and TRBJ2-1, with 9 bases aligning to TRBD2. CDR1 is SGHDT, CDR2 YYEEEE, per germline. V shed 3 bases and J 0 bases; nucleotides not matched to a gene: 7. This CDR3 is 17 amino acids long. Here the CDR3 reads CASSSISGGSSYNEQFF. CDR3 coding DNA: TGTGCCAGCAGCTCGATTAGCGGGGGCAGCTCCTACAATGAGCAGTTCTTC.

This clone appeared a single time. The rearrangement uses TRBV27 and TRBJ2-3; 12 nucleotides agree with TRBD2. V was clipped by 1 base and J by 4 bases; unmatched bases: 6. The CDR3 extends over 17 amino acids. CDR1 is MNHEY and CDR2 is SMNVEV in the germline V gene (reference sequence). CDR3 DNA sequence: TGTGCCAGCAGTTTATTCCTACTAGCGGGAGGCGCAGATACGCAGTATTTT. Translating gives CASSLFLLAGGADTQYF.

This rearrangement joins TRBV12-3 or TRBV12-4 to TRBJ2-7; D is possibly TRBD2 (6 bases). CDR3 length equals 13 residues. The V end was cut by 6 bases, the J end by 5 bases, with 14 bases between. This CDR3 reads CASRTREVHEQYV. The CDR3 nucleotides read TGTGCCAGCAGGACCAGGGAGGTCCACGAGCAGTACGTC.

For the CDR3, the DNA is TGCGCCAGCAGCTTGGTAGGACAGGGCAATTCACCCCTCCACTTT. It yields the protein CASSLVGQGNSPLHF. The chain employs TRBV5-1 and TRBJ1-6; TRBD1 agrees at 8 bases. There are 15 residues in the CDR3. The J segment lost 7 bases and the V segment lost 0 bases, leaving 3 bases of the junction unmatched. Per the germline V gene, CDR1 is SGHRS and CDR2 is YFSETQ. Based on the CDR3 plus reference TRBV5-1 and TRBJ1-6, the full variable domain is KAGVTQTPRYLIKTRGQQVTLSCSPISGHRSVSWYQQTPGQGLQFLFEYFSETQRNKGNFPGRFSGRQFSNSRSEMNVSTLELGDSALYLCASSLVGQGNSPLHFGNGTRLTVT.

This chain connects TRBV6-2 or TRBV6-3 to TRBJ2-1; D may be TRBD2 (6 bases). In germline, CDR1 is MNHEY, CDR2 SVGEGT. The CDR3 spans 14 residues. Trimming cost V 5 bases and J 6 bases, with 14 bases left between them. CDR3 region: CASSLLAGSNEQFF. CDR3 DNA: TGTGCCAGCAGTCTCCTTGCGGGGTCCAATGAGCAGTTCTTC.

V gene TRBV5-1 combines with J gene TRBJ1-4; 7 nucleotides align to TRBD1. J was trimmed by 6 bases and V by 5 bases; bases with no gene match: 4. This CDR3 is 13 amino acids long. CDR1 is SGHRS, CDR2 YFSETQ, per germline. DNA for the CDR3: TGCGCCAGCAGAAGCGACAGGGATGAAAAACTGTTTTTT. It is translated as CASRSDRDEKLFF.

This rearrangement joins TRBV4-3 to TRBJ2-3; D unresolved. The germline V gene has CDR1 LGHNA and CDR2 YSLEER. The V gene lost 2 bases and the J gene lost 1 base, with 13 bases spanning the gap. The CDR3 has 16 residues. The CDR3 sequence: CASSQSKTGGTDTQYF. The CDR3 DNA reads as TGCGCCAGCAGCCAATCCAAGACGGGTGGCACAGATACGCAGTATTTT.

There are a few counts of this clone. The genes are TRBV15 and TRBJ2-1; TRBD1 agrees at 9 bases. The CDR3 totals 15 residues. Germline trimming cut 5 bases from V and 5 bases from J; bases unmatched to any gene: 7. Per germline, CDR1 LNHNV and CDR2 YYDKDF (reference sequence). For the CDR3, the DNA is TGTGCCACCAGCGGGACCGGGACAGGGAACAATGAGCAGTTCTTC. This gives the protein CATSGTGTGNNEQFF.

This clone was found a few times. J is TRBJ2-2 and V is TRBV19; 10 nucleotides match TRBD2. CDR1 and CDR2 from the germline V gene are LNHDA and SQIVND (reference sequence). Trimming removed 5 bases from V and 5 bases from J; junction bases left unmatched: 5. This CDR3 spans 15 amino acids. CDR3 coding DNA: TGTGCCAGTAGTCTCCTAGCGGGGGTAACCGGGGAGCTGTTTTTT. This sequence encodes CASSLLAGVTGELFF.

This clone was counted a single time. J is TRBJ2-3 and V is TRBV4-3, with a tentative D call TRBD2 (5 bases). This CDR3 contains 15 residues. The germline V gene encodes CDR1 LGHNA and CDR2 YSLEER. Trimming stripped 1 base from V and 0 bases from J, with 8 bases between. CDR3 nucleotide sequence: TGCGCCAGCAGCCAAGGGACTCTCAGCACAGATACGCAGTATTTT. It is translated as CASSQGTLSTDTQYF.

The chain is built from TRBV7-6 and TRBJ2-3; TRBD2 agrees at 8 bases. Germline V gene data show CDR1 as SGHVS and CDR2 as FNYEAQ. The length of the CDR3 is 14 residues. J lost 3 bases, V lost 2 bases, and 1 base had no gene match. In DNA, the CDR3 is TGTGCCAGCAGCTTAAGCGGGAGTACAGATACGCAGTATTTT. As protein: CASSLSGSTDTQYF.

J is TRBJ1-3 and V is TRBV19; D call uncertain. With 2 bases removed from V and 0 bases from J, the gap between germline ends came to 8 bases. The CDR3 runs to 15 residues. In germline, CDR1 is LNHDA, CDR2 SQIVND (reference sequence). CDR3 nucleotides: TGTGCCAGTAGTATAACCTCCTACTCTGGAAACACCATATATTTT. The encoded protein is CASSITSYSGNTIYF.